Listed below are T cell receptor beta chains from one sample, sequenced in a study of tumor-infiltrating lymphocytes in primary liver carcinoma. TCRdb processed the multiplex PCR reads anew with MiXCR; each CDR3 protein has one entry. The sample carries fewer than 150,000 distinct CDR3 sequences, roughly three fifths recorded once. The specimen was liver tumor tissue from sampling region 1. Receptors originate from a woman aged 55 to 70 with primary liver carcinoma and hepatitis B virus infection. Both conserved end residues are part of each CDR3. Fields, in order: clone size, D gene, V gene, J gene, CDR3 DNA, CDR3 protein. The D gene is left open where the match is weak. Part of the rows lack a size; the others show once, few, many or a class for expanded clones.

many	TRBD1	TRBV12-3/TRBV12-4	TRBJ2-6	TGTGCCAGCAGTCCGGGACAGGGGATCTCTGGGGCCAACGTCCTGACTTTC	CASSPGQGISGANVLTF
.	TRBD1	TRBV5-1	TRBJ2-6	TGCGCCAGCAGCCAAGGGGACAGGGTACACGTCCTGACTTTC	CASSQGDRVHVLTF
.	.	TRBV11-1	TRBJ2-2	TGCGCCAGCAGACCGAGCCTTGACACCGAGGGGCTGTTTTTT	CASRPSLDTEGLFF
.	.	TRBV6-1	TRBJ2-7	.	CASIFGQGAGYEKYF
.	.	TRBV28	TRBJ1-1	TGTGCCAGCAGTCCATTAGGCGGGAGCACTGAAGCTTTCTTT	CASSPLGGSTEAFF
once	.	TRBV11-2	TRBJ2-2	TGTGCCAGCAGCACGATAGTGGGCTCCGGGGAGCTGTTTTTT	CASSTIVGSGELFF
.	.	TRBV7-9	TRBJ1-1	TGTGCCAGCAAGTTATCAGGTATCACTGAAGCTTTCTTT	CASKLSGITEAFF
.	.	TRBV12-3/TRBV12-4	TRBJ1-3	TGTGCCAGCAGTTTCCATCAGGGCGGAAACACCATATATTTT	CASSFHQGGNTIYF
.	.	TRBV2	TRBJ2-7	TGTGCCAGCAGCGATCGGGGGAGTCGGATCTACAAGCAGTACTTC	CASSDRGSRIYKQYF
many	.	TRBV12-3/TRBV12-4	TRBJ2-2	TGTGCCAGCAGACCACAAGGGGCCGGGGAGCTGTTTTTT	CASRPQGAGELFF
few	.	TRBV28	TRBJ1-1	TGTGCCAGCAGATCGGGCCCCGAGGCTTTCTTT	CASRSGPEAFF
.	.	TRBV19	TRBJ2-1	TGTGCCAGTAGTCCCGAGGGTCCCTCCTACAATGAGCAGTTCTTC	CASSPEGPSYNEQFF
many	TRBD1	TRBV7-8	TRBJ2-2	TGTGCCAGCAGCTTAGCTTTCGGACAGGGGCAAAACACCGGGGAGCTGTTTTTT	CASSLAFGQGQNTGELFF
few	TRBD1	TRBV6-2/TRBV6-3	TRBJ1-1	TGTGCCAGCAGTCAGTACGCCCCGGGACAGTGGGACACTGAAGCTTTCTTT	CASSQYAPGQWDTEAFF
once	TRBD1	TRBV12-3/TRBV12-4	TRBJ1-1	TGTGCCAGCAGTCCCCGGACAGGGACTGAAACCTTCTTT	CASSPRTGTETFF
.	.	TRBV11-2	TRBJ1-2	TGTGCCAGCAGCGGGACTCTAGGGTCTTGCTACACCTTC	CASSGTLGSCYTF
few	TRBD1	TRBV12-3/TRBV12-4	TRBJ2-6	TGTACCAGCAGCCCGGGACAGGGGATCTCTGGGGCCAACGTCCTGACTTTC	CTSSPGQGISGANVLTF
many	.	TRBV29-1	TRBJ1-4	TGCAGCGTTCTAGCGACAGATTCAGGGGACGTCGGGGTCAGGATTTTT	CSVLATDSGDVGVRIF
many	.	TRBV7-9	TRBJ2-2	TGTGCCAGCAGCTCTTCGGGCGAGACCGGGGAGCTGTTTTTT	CASSSSGETGELFF
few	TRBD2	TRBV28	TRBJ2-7	TGTGCCAGCATCCCCCAGGGCGGGAGCCAAGAACTGGGCGAGCAGTACTTC	CASIPQGGSQELGEQYF
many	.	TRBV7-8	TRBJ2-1	TGTGCCAGCAGCTTGGGCCGTAACAATGAGCAGTTCTTC	CASSLGRNNEQFF
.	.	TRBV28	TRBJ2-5	TGTGCCAGCAGTTCGGGGGGACAGGAGGTCAAGACCCAGTACTTC	CASSSGGQEVKTQYF
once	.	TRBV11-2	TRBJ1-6	TGTGCCAGCATCCCAACGGGTAGGAGCTCACCCCTCCACTTT	CASIPTGRSSPLHF
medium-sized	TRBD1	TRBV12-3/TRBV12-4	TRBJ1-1	TGTGCCAGCAGCCGGGGCCTCAGGGGGGCTTTCTTT	CASSRGLRGAFF
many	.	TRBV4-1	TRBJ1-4	TGCGCCAGCAGCCCACCCATGGGCAGTGGAGGAGAAAAACTGTTTTTT	CASSPPMGSGGEKLFF
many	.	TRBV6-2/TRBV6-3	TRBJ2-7	TGTGCCAGCAGTCGGACCCCAGAGTTTCTGTACTTC	CASSRTPEFLYF
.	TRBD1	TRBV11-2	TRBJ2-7	TGTGCCAGCAGCCCCGGACAGGGATGGATCGAGCAGTACTTC	CASSPGQGWIEQYF
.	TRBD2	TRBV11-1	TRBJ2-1	TGTGTTAGCAGCGGGGAGAGAGCCACCTACGAGCAGTTCTTC	CVSSGERATYEQFF
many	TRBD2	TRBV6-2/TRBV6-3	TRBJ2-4	TGTGCCAGCAGTTACCTCGCACTAGCGGGAGGACCAGCCTTCAAAAACATTCAGTACTTC	CASSYLALAGGPAFKNIQYF
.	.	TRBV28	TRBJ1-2	TGTGCCAGCAGTCCCCCCGGGGGCCGTTTCTACACCTTC	CASSPPGGRFYTF
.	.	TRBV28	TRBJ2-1	TGTGCCAGCAGGTCGGCTAATCATGAGCAGTTCTTC	CASRSANHEQFF
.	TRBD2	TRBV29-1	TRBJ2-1	TGCAGCGTCGTCGGGACTAGCGGGAGAAATACGCGGTTCTTC	CSVVGTSGRNTRFF
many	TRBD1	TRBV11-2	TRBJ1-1	TGTGCCAGTATGGACAGGGGCACGGGCACTGAAGCTTTCTTT	CASMDRGTGTEAFF
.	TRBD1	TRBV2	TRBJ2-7	TGTGCCAGCAGGGGGGACAGGTTCTCCTACGAGCAGTACTTC	CASRGDRFSYEQYF
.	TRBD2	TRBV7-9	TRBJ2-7	TGTGCCAGCAGCCCTCGGACTAGCGGGAGTGGCGAGCAGTACTTC	CASSPRTSGSGEQYF
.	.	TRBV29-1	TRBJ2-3	TGCAGCGCTGAACTGGGACAAGGGGCAGATACGCAGTATTTT	CSAELGQGADTQYF
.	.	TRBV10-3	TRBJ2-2	TGTCCCATCAGTGAGTCAAGGGGTCCCGGGGAACTGTTTTTT	CPISESRGPGELFF
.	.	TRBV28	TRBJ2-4	TGTGCCAGCAGTTTATCTGGCTTAAACATTCAGTACTTC	CASSLSGLNIQYF